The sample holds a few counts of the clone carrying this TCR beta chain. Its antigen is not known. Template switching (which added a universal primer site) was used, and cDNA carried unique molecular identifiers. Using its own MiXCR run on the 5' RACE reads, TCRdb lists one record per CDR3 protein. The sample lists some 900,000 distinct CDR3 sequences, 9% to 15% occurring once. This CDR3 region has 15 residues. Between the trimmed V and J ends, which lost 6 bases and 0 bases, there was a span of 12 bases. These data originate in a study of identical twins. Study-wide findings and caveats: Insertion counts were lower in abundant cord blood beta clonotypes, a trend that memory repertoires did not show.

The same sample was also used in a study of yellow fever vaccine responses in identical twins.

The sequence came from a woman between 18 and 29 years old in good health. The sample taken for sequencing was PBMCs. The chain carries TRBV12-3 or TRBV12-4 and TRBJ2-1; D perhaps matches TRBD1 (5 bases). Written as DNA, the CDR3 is TGTGCCAGCAGACCAGGGATTTACTCCTACAATGAGCAGTTCTTC. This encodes CASRPGIYSYNEQFF.